This T cell receptor (beta chain) was retrieved from a study of blood T cell repertoires in COVID-19. Clones were sequenced by immunoSEQ multiplex PCR, and TCRdb holds only the in-frame ones, with some missing. The sample has around 59,000 clones, around 79% seen once. The CDR3 is 13 amino acids. Germline loops: CDR1 SGHVS, CDR2 FQNEAQ. V was trimmed by 7 bases and J by 0 bases, leaving 9 bases between them. Sequenced: peripheral blood. This TCR was sampled from a human donor in a cohort sampled during active COVID-19. This chain links TRBV7-8 with TRBJ1-2; D is unclear. DNA for the CDR3: TGTGCCAGCACCTCTCCCGCTAACTATGGCTACACCTTC. This encodes CASTSPANYGYTF.